The next 14 T cell receptor beta chains were all read from a single sample in a study of control samples from healthy donors and cancer patients. Sequencing was performed with immunoSEQ multiplex PCR; in TCRdb, only in-frame clones are kept and a portion is missing. The sample shows around 94,000 clones, about 86% of them seen only once. The source material was blood. These receptors originate from a woman in her forties or fifties in good health.

This chain connects TRBV29-1 to TRBJ2-2; D may be TRBD1 (5 bases). CDR3 length equals 14 residues. V was cut by 4 bases and J by 0 bases, with 9 bases left in between. Looked up from germline, CDR1 is SQVTM and CDR2 is ANQGSEA. The CDR3 sequence: CSVVKGSNTGELFF. The CDR3 region has the DNA TGCAGCGTTGTAAAGGGGTCGAACACCGGGGAGCTGTTTTTT.

The CDR3, as DNA: TGTGCCAGCAGCCGGGACTCGCTCAGCACCGGGGAGCTGTTTTTT. Its translation: CASSRDSLSTGELFF. The V call is TRBV14, the J call TRBJ2-2; possible D gene TRBD2, 6 bases. Trimming stripped 4 bases from V and 4 bases from J, with 13 bases between. CDR1 is SGHDN and CDR2 is FVKESK in the germline V gene. This CDR3 comprises 15 residues.

The gene calls are TRBV11-2 and TRBJ2-1, with a tentative D call TRBD2 (6 bases). Trimming pared 5 bases from V and 11 bases from J, leaving 13 bases between. The germline gives CDR1 SGHAT, CDR2 FQNNGV. This CDR3 comprises 12 residues. In DNA, the CDR3 is TGTGCCAGCAGCGCGAACCTAGCGAAGCAGTTCTTC. This gives the protein CASSANLAKQFF. Based on the CDR3 plus reference TRBV11-2 and TRBJ2-1, the full variable domain is EAGVAQSPRYKIIEKRQSVAFWCNPISGHATLYWYQQILGQGPKLLIQFQNNGVVDDSQLPKDRFSAERLKGVDSTLKIQPAKLEDSAVYLCASSANLAKQFFGPGTRLTVL.

The V call is TRBV14, the J call TRBJ2-1; perhaps TRBD2 as D (6 bases). The germline CDR1 and CDR2 sequences are SGHDN and FVKESK. CDR3 size: 17 residues. The V end was cut by 4 bases, the J end by 5 bases, with 21 bases between. CDR3: CASSPWFGGGVNNEQFF. As DNA, the CDR3 is TGTGCCAGCAGCCCCTGGTTCGGGGGAGGTGTAAACAATGAGCAGTTCTTC.

This clone has just one count. V and J are TRBV7-8 and TRBJ2-3; 12 positions match TRBD2. V lost 6 bases, J lost 5 bases, and 12 bases stayed unmatched. The V gene's germline CDR1 is SGHVS and CDR2 FQNEAQ. The CDR3 extends over 17 amino acids. The CDR3 coding sequence is TGTGCCAGCAGATCCCGGGCGGCTAGCGGGGGGGAAGATACGCAGTATTTT. Encoded protein: CASRSRAASGGEDTQYF.

The rearrangement uses TRBV4-2 and TRBJ2-1; D is uncertain. The V end lost 0 bases, the J end lost 3 bases, and 9 bases lay between the germline ends. Per germline, CDR1 LGHNA and CDR2 YNFKEQ. The CDR3 is made up of 15 amino acids. The CDR3 spells CASSQDQRYYNEQFF. The CDR3 region has the DNA TGTGCCAGCAGCCAAGATCAGCGATACTACAATGAGCAGTTCTTC.

The chain combines TRBV2 with TRBJ1-2; 8 bases agree with TRBD1. The CDR3 runs 13 residues. CDR1 and CDR2 from the germline V gene are SNHLY and FYNNEI. V lost 4 bases, J lost 8 bases, and 6 bases stayed unmatched. CDR3 sequence: CASSVEDRVGYTF. The CDR3 nucleotides are TGTGCCAGCAGTGTGGAGGACAGGGTCGGCTACACCTTC. The full variable domain, its missing parts supplied by reference TRBV2 and TRBJ1-2, is EPEVTQTPSHQVTQMGQEVILRCVPISNHLYFYWYRQILGQKVEFLVSFYNNEISEKSEIFDDQFSVERPDGSNFTLKIRSTKLEDSAMYFCASSVEDRVGYTFGSGTRLTVV.

J is TRBJ2-2 and V is TRBV2; 7 nucleotides match TRBD1. V shed 6 bases and J 0 bases; nucleotides not matched to a gene: 4. Germline CDR1 SNHLY, CDR2 FYNNEI. This CDR3 comprises 15 residues. In DNA, the CDR3 is TGTGCCAGCAGAACCGGGACAGCGAACACCGGGGAGCTGTTTTTT. Translated, it gives CASRTGTANTGELFF.

V is TRBV2 and J is TRBJ1-5; TRBD1 agrees at 11 bases. Germline loops: CDR1 SNHLY, CDR2 FYNNEI. V was pared by 9 bases and J by 6 bases, with 7 bases of the junction left unmatched. The CDR3 covers 14 residues. The CDR3 bases are TGTGCCAGTACTACCGGGACAGGGGGTCAGCCCCAGCATTTT. The encoded protein is CASTTGTGGQPQHF. The full variable domain, in which reference TRBV2 and TRBJ1-5 provide the parts outside the CDR3, is EPEVTQTPSHQVTQMGQEVILRCVPISNHLYFYWYRQILGQKVEFLVSFYNNEISEKSEIFDDQFSVERPDGSNFTLKIRSTKLEDSAMYFCASTTGTGGQPQHFGDGTRLSIL.

V and J are TRBV18 and TRBJ1-1; the D is unclear. This CDR3 has 13 amino acids. Germline V gives CDR1 KGHSH, CDR2 LQKENI. Trimming stripped 4 bases from V and 6 bases from J, with 12 bases between. The CDR3 DNA is TGTGCCAGCTCACGGGGTTCAGTCCCTGAAGCTTTCTTT. Protein product: CASSRGSVPEAFF.

This clone was counted between two and nine times. The chain recombines TRBV5-6 with TRBJ2-2; 8 positions match TRBD1. V shed 7 bases and J 8 bases; nucleotides not matched to a gene: 13. Germline loops: CDR1 SGHDT, CDR2 YYEEEE. The CDR3 is made up of 15 amino acids. In DNA, the CDR3 is TGTGCCAGCCTTCGACAGGGGCGTATGACAGGGGAGCTGTTTTTT. Encoded protein: CASLRQGRMTGELFF.

This clone turned up a few times. This sequence joins TRBV19 and TRBJ1-5; no clear D gene. CDR1 is LNHDA, CDR2 SQIVND, per germline (reference sequence). Trimming cost V 2 bases and J 4 bases, with 3 bases left between them. The CDR3 has 12 amino acids. CDR3 sequence reads: CASSIRNQPQHF. CDR3 DNA sequence: TGTGCCAGTAGTATACGGAATCAGCCCCAGCATTTT.

The V and J genes are TRBV14 and TRBJ1-5; D not certain. Trimming took 0 bases from V and 8 from J, leaving 8 bases between them. Germline V CDR1 and CDR2: SGHDN, FVKESK. The CDR3 extends over 13 amino acids. The CDR3: CASSQDRYEPQHF. DNA of the CDR3: TGTGCCAGCAGCCAAGATAGGTACGAGCCCCAGCATTTT.

This rearrangement joins TRBV5-1 to TRBJ2-1; 13 nucleotides line up with TRBD2. With 0 bases clipped from V and 8 bases from J, the junction kept 5 bases outside the gene matches. Germline CDR1 is SGHRS and CDR2 is YFSETQ. This CDR3 is built from 16 residues. This CDR3 is CASSLGTSGGSDEQFF. The CDR3 DNA follows: TGCGCCAGCAGCTTGGGGACTAGCGGGGGCAGCGATGAGCAGTTCTTC.